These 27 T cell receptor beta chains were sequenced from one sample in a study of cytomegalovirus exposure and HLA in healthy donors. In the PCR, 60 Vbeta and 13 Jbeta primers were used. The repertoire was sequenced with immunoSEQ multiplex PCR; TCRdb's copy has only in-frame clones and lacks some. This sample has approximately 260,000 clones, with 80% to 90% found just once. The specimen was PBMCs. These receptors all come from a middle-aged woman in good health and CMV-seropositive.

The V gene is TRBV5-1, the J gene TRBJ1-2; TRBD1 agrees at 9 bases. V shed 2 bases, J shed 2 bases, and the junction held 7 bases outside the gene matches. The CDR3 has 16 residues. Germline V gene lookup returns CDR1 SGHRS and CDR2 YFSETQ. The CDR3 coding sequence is TGCGCCAGCAGCTTCTCTCCGGGACAGGGAAACTATGGCTACACCTTC. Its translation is CASSFSPGQGNYGYTF.

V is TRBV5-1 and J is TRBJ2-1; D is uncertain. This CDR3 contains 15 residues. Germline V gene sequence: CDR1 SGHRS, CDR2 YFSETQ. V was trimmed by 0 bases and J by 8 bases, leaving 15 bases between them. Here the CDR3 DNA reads TGCGCCAGCAGCTTGGGAGCCGGCAGGCGAGATGAGCAGTTCTTC. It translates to CASSLGAGRRDEQFF.

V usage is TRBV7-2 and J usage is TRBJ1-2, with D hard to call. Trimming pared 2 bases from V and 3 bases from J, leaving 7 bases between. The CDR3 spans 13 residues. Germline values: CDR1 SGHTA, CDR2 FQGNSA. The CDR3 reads CASSLYIDYGYTF. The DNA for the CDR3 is TGTGCCAGCAGCTTATACATTGACTATGGCTACACCTTC.

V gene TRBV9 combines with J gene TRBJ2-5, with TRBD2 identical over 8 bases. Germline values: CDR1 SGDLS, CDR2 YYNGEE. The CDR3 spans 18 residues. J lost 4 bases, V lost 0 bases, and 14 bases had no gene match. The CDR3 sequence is CASSVGPSGSGEVETQYF. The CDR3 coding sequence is TGTGCCAGCAGCGTAGGACCAAGCGGGAGTGGGGAAGTAGAGACCCAGTACTTC.

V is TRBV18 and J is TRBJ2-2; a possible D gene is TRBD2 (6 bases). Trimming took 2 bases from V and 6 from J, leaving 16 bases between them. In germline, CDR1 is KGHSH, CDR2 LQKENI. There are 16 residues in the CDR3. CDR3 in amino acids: CASSPSVGSSAGELFF. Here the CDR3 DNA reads TGTGCCAGCTCACCAAGTGTCGGGAGCTCCGCCGGGGAGCTGTTTTTT.

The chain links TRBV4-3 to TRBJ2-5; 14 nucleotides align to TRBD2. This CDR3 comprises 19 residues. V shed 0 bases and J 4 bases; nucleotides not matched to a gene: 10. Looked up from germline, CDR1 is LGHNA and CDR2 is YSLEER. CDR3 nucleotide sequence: TGCGCCAGCAGCCAAGAACGTGGGACTAGCGGGAGCAAATTAGAGACCCAGTACTTC. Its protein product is CASSQERGTSGSKLETQYF.

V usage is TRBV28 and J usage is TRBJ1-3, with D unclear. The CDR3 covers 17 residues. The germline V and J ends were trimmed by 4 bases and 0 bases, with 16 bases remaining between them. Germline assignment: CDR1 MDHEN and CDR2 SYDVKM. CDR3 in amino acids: CASSSFVQPLSGNTIYF. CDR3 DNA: TGTGCCAGCAGTTCCTTTGTACAGCCTCTCTCTGGAAACACCATATATTTT.

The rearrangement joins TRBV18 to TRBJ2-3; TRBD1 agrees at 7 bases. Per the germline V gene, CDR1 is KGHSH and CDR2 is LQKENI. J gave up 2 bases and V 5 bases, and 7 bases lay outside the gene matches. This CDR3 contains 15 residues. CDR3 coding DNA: TGTGCCAGCTCAACGACAGGGTCCTTCACAGATACGCAGTATTTT. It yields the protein CASSTTGSFTDTQYF.

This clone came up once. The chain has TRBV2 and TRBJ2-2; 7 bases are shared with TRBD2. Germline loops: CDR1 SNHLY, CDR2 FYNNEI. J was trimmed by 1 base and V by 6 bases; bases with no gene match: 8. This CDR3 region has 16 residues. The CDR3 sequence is CASRPTLAENTGELFF. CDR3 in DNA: TGTGCCAGCAGGCCGACTCTAGCGGAGAACACCGGGGAGCTGTTTTTT.

CDR3 sequence (DNA): TGTGCCAGCAGCCCTTGGACAGGCCAGGGAGATACGCAGTATTTT. It specifies CASSPWTGQGDTQYF. This chain links TRBV11-2 with TRBJ2-3; 7 bases map to TRBD1. Trimming at V came to 5 bases and at J to 5 bases, leaving 10 bases not matched to a gene. The CDR3 consists of 15 residues. Germline assignment: CDR1 SGHAT and CDR2 FQNNGV.

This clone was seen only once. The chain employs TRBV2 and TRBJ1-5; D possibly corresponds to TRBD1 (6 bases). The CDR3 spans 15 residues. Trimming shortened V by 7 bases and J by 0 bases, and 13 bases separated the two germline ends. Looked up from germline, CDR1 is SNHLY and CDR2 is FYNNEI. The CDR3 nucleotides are TGTGCCAGCAAGACCGGGACAACTAGCAATCAGCCCCAGCATTTT. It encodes CASKTGTTSNQPQHF.

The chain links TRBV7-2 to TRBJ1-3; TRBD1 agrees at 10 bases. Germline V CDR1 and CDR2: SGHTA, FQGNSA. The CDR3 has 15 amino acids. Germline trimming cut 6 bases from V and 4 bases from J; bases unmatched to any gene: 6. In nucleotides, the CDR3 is TGTGCCAGCAGGGTCGGGACAGGGGAGGGAAACACCATATATTTT. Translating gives CASRVGTGEGNTIYF.

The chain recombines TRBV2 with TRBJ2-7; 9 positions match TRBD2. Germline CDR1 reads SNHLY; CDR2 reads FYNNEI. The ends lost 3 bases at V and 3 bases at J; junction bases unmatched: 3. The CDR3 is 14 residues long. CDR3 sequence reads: CASSEVAGVYEQYF. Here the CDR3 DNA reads TGTGCCAGCAGTGAGGTAGCGGGAGTCTACGAGCAGTACTTC.

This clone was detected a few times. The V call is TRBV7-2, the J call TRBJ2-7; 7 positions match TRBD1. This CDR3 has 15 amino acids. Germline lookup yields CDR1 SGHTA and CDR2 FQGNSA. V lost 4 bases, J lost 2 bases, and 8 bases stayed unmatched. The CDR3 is CASSSPKGAAYEQYF. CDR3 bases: TGTGCCAGCAGCTCCCCTAAGGGGGCGGCCTACGAGCAGTACTTC.

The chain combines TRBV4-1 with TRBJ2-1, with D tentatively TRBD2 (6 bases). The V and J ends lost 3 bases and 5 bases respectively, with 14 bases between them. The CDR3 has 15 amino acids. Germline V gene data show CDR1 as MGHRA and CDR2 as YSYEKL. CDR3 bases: TGCGCCAGCAGCCAGGACTACCACGTTAACAATGAGCAGTTCTTC. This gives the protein CASSQDYHVNNEQFF.

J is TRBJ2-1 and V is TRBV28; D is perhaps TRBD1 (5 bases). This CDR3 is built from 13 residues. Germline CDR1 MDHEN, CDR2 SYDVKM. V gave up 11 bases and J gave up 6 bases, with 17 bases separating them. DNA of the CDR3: TGTGCCTCAGGTATTGGGGCCCGCAATGAGCAGTTCTTC. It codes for CASGIGARNEQFF.

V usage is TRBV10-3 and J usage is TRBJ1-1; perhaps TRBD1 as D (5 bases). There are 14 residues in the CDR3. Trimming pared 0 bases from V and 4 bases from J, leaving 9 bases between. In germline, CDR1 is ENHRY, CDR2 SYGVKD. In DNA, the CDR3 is TGTGCCATCAGTGAGTCGACAGCGGGCACTGAAGCTTTCTTT. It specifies CAISESTAGTEAFF.

The CDR3 bases are TGCAGCGTGTCCGGGGATGGAGAGACCCAGTACTTC. Translation gives CSVSGDGETQYF. This chain links TRBV29-1 with TRBJ2-5, with D perhaps matching TRBD2 (5 bases). V shed 6 bases and J shed 4 bases, with 12 bases lying between them. Germline lookup yields CDR1 SQVTM and CDR2 ANQGSEA. CDR3 size: 12 residues.

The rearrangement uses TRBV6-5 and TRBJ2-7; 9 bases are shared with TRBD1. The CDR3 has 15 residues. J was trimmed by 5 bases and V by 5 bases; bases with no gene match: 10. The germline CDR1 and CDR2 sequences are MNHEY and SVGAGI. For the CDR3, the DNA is TGTGCCAGCAGTCGTTCCGGGACAGGGACCCACGAGCAGTACTTC. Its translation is CASSRSGTGTHEQYF.

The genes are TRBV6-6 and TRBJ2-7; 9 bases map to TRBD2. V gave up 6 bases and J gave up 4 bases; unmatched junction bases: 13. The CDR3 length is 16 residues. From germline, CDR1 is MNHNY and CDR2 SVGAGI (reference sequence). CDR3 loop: CASRGTVSGSGYEQYF. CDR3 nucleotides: TGTGCCAGCAGGGGGACGGTTAGCGGGAGCGGGTACGAGCAGTACTTC.

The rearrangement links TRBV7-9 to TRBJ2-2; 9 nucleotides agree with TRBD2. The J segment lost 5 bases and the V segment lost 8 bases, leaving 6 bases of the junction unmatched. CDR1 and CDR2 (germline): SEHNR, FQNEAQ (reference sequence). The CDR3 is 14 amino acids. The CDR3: CASGTLAGTGELFF. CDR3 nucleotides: TGTGCCAGCGGTACGCTAGCGGGAACCGGGGAGCTGTTTTTT.

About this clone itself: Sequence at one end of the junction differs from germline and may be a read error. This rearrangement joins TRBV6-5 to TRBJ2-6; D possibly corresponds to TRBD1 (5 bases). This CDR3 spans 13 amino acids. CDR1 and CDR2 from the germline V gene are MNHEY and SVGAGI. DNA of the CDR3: TGTGCCAGCAGCCTTTCTGGGGCCAACGGCCTGACTTTC. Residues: CASSLSGANGLTF.

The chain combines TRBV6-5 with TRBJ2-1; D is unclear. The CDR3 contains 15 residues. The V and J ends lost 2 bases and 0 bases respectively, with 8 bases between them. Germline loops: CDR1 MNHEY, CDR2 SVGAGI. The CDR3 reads CASSYDRSSYNEQFF. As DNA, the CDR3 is TGTGCCAGCAGTTACGACCGGAGCTCCTACAATGAGCAGTTCTTC.

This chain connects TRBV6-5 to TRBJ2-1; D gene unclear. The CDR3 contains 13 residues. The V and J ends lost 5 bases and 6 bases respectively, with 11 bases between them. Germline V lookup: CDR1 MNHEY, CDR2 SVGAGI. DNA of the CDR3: TGTGCCAGCAGTCCCCTGCGGAGCAATGAGCAGTTCTTC. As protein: CASSPLRSNEQFF.

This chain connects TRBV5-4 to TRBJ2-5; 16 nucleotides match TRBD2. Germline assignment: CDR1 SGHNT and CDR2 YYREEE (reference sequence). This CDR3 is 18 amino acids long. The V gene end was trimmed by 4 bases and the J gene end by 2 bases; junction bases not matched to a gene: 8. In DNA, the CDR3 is TGTGCCAGCAGCCCCGGGACTAGCGGGAGGGCCCGACAAGAGACCCAGTACTTC. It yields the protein CASSPGTSGRARQETQYF.

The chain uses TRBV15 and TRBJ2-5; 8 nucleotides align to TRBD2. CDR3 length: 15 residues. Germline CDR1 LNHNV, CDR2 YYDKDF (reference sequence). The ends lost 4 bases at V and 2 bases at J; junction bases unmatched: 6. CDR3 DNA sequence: TGTGCCACCAGCATTCGACTAGCGCAGCAAGAGACCCAGTACTTC. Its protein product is CATSIRLAQQETQYF.

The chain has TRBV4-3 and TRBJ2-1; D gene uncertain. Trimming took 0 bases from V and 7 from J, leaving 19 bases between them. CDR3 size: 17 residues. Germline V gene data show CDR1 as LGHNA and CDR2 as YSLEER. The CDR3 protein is CASSQDEAPRATNEQFF. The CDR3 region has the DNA TGCGCCAGCAGCCAAGATGAGGCCCCCCGCGCGACTAATGAGCAGTTCTTC.